This record concerns one T cell receptor (beta chain) sequence. This sample is part of a study of blood T cell repertoires in COVID-19. Background on the study: COVID-19 samples, acute and convalescent, were from the United States, Italy and Spain. T cells, B-cell-depleted T cells, or PBMCs provided the cDNA or gDNA that served as material.

TCRdb's table, derived via immunoSEQ multiplex PCR, lists solely in-frame clones and lacks some. The repertoire holds tens of thousands of clones, with about four fifths as singletons. Trimming cost V 5 bases and J 1 base, with 6 bases left between them. The length of the CDR3 is 13 residues. Germline CDR1 and CDR2: MNHEY and SVGEGT. The receptor was isolated from a woman aged 80 or older with acute or convalescent COVID-19. The chain joins TRBV6-2 or TRBV6-3 to TRBJ2-1; D possibly corresponds to TRBD1 (5 bases). The sample was peripheral blood. The CDR3 here is CASSAGSYNEQFF. The CDR3, as DNA: TGTGCCAGCAGTGCAGGGTCCTACAATGAGCAGTTCTTC.